The clone carrying this T cell receptor (beta chain) came up many times. Its antigen is not identified. Individual cDNA molecules received unique molecular identifiers. MiXCR, run by TCRdb on the 5' RACE reads, gives a single entry per CDR3 protein. Among about 60,000 distinct CDR3 sequences, 10% were seen once, and the ten largest hold less than 10%. The CDR3 is 15 residues long. CDR1 and CDR2 from the germline V gene are MNHNS and SASEGT. V dropped 4 bases and J dropped 7 bases, with 17 bases sitting between them. This sample is part of a study of early T cells in non-severe SARS-CoV-2 infection. Looking at the study overall: Unsorted whole blood bulk RNA was sequenced, with unpaired chains.

General study findings and limits: VDJdb-based matching was biased toward anti-spike CD8 responses and missed private and CD4 specificities.

Sequenced input: whole blood. The receptor was derived from an adult who was a healthcare worker with PCR-confirmed SARS-CoV-2 infection or an uninfected control (not recorded which). This chain links TRBV6-1 with TRBJ1-5; the D gene is possibly TRBD1 (5 bases). The CDR3 DNA is TGTGCCAGCAGTGTTACTCGTGGGGGTAACCAGCCCCAGCATTTT. This sequence encodes CASSVTRGGNQPQHF.